The rows below give T cell receptor beta chains drawn from one sample of a study of tumor and adjacent non-tumor tissue in lung cancer. TCRdb re-called the multiplex PCR reads through MiXCR, storing one row per CDR3 protein. The sample consists of approximately 110,000 distinct CDR3 sequences, roughly 75% of them appearing once. The sample consisted of lung tumor tissue. The receptors were sampled from a woman in her sixties with non-small cell lung cancer. Each CDR3 is given with its conserved first and last residue. The D gene is left open where the match is weak. The size of a clone is reported for some rows only, either as once, few or many, or as a class for expanded clones.

V	size	D	J	CDR3	DNA
TRBV5-6	NA	NA	TRBJ1-5	CANSFGWSNQPQHF	TGTGCCAACAGCTTCGGGTGGAGCAATCAGCCCCAGCATTTT
TRBV6-2/TRBV6-3	NA	NA	TRBJ1-5	CASRLGIGGWQPQHF	TGTGCCAGCAGACTCGGGATAGGAGGCTGGCAGCCCCAGCATTTT
TRBV11-2	NA	NA	TRBJ2-3	CVSSLEVRVTDAQYF	TGTGTCAGCAGCCTGGAGGTTAGGGTCACAGATGCGCAGTATTTT
TRBV28	NA	TRBD1	TRBJ1-5	CASSSDRDQPQHF	TGTGCCAGCAGTAGCGACAGGGATCAGCCCCAGCATTTT
TRBV20-1	NA	TRBD2	TRBJ2-3	CSATSSGGARSADTQYF	TGCAGTGCTACCTCAAGCGGGGGGGCCAGGAGCGCAGATACGCAGTATTTT
TRBV20-1	NA	TRBD2	TRBJ2-3	CSARGGGDTDTQYF	TGCAGTGCCAGAGGCGGGGGGGATACAGATACGCAGTATTTT
TRBV11-3	NA	TRBD1	TRBJ2-7	CASTLSPGQGRQEQYF	TGTGCCAGCACCTTATCTCCGGGACAGGGGAGGCAGGAGCAGTACTTC
TRBV11-2	NA	NA	TRBJ2-7	CAISWDRGGYEQYF	TGCGCCATCAGTTGGGATCGCGGAGGATACGAGCAGTACTTC
TRBV29-1	NA	TRBD1	TRBJ1-4	CSTSTGDEKVFF	TGCAGCACCTCGACAGGGGACGAAAAAGTGTTTTTT
TRBV7-8	NA	NA	TRBJ1-6	CASSLRRVSPNSPLQF	TGTGCCAGCAGCCTACGCCGTGTCTCCCCAAATTCACCCCTTCAATTT
TRBV4-2	once	NA	TRBJ1-2	CASSQFSLPNYGYTF	TGTGCCAGCAGCCAATTTTCCCTACCCAACTATGGCTACACCTTC
TRBV12-3/TRBV12-4	NA	NA	TRBJ2-3	CASNPGGGTDTQYF	TGTGCCAGCAACCCCGGGGGTGGCACAGATACGCAGTATTTT
TRBV2	NA	TRBD1	TRBJ2-7	CASTIRDRASEQYF	TGTGCCAGCACAATCCGGGACAGGGCTAGCGAGCAGTACTTC
TRBV1	few	NA	TRBJ1-6	CTSSRDNSSYNSPLHF	TGCACCAGCAGCCGGGACAATAGCTCCTATAATTCACCCCTCCACTTT
TRBV6-2/TRBV6-3	NA	NA	TRBJ2-3	CTSNLNHGTDTQYF	TGTACCAGCAACCTGAACCATGGGACGGATACGCAGTATTTT
TRBV11-2	NA	NA	TRBJ1-6	CASSLQASPNSPLHF	TGTGCCAGCAGCTTACAAGCCAGCCCTAATTCACCCCTCCACTTT
TRBV6-2/TRBV6-3	NA	NA	TRBJ2-4	CASRDGETKNIQYF	TGTGCCAGCCGCGACGGGGAGACCAAAAACATTCAATACTTT
TRBV4-1	NA	NA	TRBJ1-2	CASSQVVRGNYGYTF	TGCGCCAGCAGCCAAGTGGTAAGGGGAAACTATGGCTACACCTTC
TRBV11-1	NA	NA	TRBJ1-1	CTNSSNFGAEAFF	TGTACCAACAGCTCTAACTTCGGTGCTGAAGCTTTCTTT
TRBV30	once	NA	TRBJ1-6	CVWSLRGSPFHF	TGTGTCTGGAGTCTCCGGGGATCACCCTTCCACTTT
TRBV11-2	NA	NA	TRBJ1-2	CASSPYAAQEGYGYAF	TGTGCCAGCAGCCCATATGCGGCCCAGGAAGGCTATGGCTACGCCTTC
TRBV6-6	NA	TRBD2	TRBJ2-5	CASSTGVGLVSHTQYF	TGTGCCAGCAGTACGGGGGTTGGACTAGTGAGTCACACCCAGTACTTC
TRBV11-2	once	TRBD2	TRBJ2-3	CASSPRTSVDTQDF	TGTGCCAGCAGCCCAAGGACTAGCGTAGATACGCAGGATTTT
TRBV12-3/TRBV12-4	NA	NA	TRBJ2-7	CASSFGGVEVYYELYF	TGCGCCAGCAGTTTTGGAGGGGTAGAGGTTTACTACGAGCTGTACTTC
TRBV29-1	many	TRBD2	TRBJ2-1	CSVGPLSGAGGRNEQFF	TGCAGCGTTGGACCCCTAAGTGGAGCGGGGGGGCGGAATGAGCAGTTCTTC
TRBV20-1	many	TRBD2	TRBJ2-3	CSPVAGRTDTQYF	TGCAGCCCTGTAGCGGGACGCACAGATACGCAGTATTTT
TRBV11-2	NA	NA	TRBJ2-7	CASILDPSRLEQYF	TGTGCCAGCATCTTAGACCCTTCGCGTCTGGAGCAGTACTTC
TRBV11-3	once	TRBD1	TRBJ2-2	CANSFGTGKAGELLF	TGTGCCAACAGCTTCGGGACAGGGAAGGCCGGGGAGTTGTTATTT
TRBV29-1	NA	TRBD2	TRBJ2-7	CRVEFASGRSTAEQYF	TGCCGCGTTGAATTCGCTAGCGGGAGATCTACTGCTGAGCAGTACTTC
TRBV6-6	NA	TRBD2	TRBJ2-7	CVSSCQTAGDYEQYF	TGTGTCAGCAGTTGCCAGACAGCGGGAGACTACGAGCAGTATTTC
TRBV30	many	NA	TRBJ2-3	CAWSGSDTQYF	TGTGCCTGGAGTGGGTCCGATACGCAGTATTTT
TRBV20-1	NA	TRBD2	TRBJ2-3	CSARDMLAGASTDTQYF	TGCAGTGCCAGAGATATGCTAGCGGGGGCTTCCACAGATACGCAGTATTTT
TRBV20-1	NA	TRBD1	TRBJ1-1	CSVRGDRGRDTETFF	TGCAGTGTTAGAGGAGACAGGGGGCGTGACACTGAAACTTTCTTT
TRBV6-6	NA	NA	TRBJ1-1	CASSYGYRAEAFF	TGTGCCAGCAGTTACGGTTACAGAGCTGAAGCTTTCTTT
TRBV29-1	NA	NA	TRBJ2-3	CSFTSGGGTDMQYF	TGCAGCTTTACCAGCGGAGGCGGCACAGATATGCAGTATTTT
TRBV11-2	NA	NA	TRBJ2-1	CASSLGTWVLSRFF	TGTGCCAGCAGCTTAGGGACATGGGTTTTAAGTAGGTTCTTC
TRBV7-2	few	NA	TRBJ1-3	CASSLARVNSQSGNTIYF	TGTGCCAGCAGCTTAGCGCGTGTAAACAGTCAGTCTGGAAACACCATATATTTT
TRBV4-2	NA	TRBD2	TRBJ2-1	CASSRKSSSGTSGSEQFF	TGTGCCAGCAGCCGAAAATCGTCCTCCGGGACTAGCGGGAGTGAGCAGTTCTTC
TRBV11-2	NA	NA	TRBJ2-1	CASSLDRCDNEQFF	TGTGCCAGCAGCTTAGATCGATGCGACAATGAGCAGTTCTTC
TRBV28	NA	NA	TRBJ2-3	CATRGAGSDTQYF	TGTGCCACCAGAGGTGCCGGGTCAGATACGCAGTATTTT
TRBV10-2	many	NA	TRBJ2-7	CASSENRASYEQYF	TGCGCCAGCAGTGAGAACAGGGCAAGCTACGAGCAGTACTTC
TRBV11-3	NA	TRBD2	TRBJ2-1	CTSSLELSSGSHNERFF	TGTACCAGTAGCTTAGAGTTGTCTAGCGGGAGCCACAATGAGCGGTTCTTC
TRBV11-2	NA	NA	TRBJ2-7	CASSLGDGYQQYF	TGTGCCAGCAGCTTGGGCGATGGGTACCAGCAGTACTTC
TRBV11-3	NA	NA	TRBJ2-7	CVSSLDIGTYKQYF	TGTGTCAGCAGCTTAGATATAGGAACCTACAAGCAGTACTTC
TRBV29-1	NA	NA	TRBJ1-6	CSVEDSGFGGSPLHF	TGCAGTGTTGAAGACTCAGGTTTCGGGGGGTCACCCCTCCACTTT
TRBV11-3	once	TRBD1	TRBJ2-1	CASSNEGTGVCNEQFF	TGTGCGAGCAGTAATGAGGGGACAGGGGTTTGCAATGAGCAGTTCTTC
TRBV11-2	few	NA	TRBJ1-5	CASSLDSDQPQHF	TGTGCCAGCTCCCTGGACAGTGATCAGCCCCAGCATTTT
TRBV11-2	NA	NA	TRBJ1-6	CTSSSRRENSPLHF	TGTACAAGCAGCTCCAGAAGGGAAAATTCACCCCTCCACTTT
TRBV10-2	NA	NA	TRBJ2-7	CASGESSRGEHYF	TGCGCCAGCGGTGAGTCATCCCGGGGCGAGCATTACTTC
TRBV20-1	NA	TRBD1	TRBJ2-7	CKASQDRGSREQYF	TGCAAAGCTAGTCAGGACAGGGGGTCTAGGGAGCAGTACTTC
TRBV11-2	NA	NA	TRBJ2-7	CASRQRLQGYEQYF	TGTGCCAGCAGACAGAGACTTCAGGGCTACGAACAGTACTTC
TRBV11-3	NA	NA	TRBJ2-2	CAMSLSGVNTGELFF	TGCGCCATGAGCTTATCAGGGGTGAACACCGGGGAGCTGTTTTTT
TRBV6-2/TRBV6-3	NA	NA	TRBJ2-2	CASTLFGHYYTGELFF	TGTGCCAGCACCCTATTCGGGCATTACTACACCGGGGAGCTGTTTTTT
TRBV7-2	NA	TRBD2	TRBJ2-1	CVSSSGTNGGNEQFF	TGTGTCAGCAGCTCCGGGACTAACGGCGGGAATGAGCAATTCTTC
TRBV6-2/TRBV6-3	NA	NA	TRBJ1-1	CASNRGRVWNTEAFF	TGTGCCAGCAATAGAGGCAGGGTGTGGAACACTGAAGCTTTCTTT
TRBV5-8	NA	TRBD2	TRBJ2-3	CASRHSGGAFDKQYF	TGTGCCAGCAGGCATAGCGGGGGGGCCTTCGATAAGCAGTATTTT
TRBV19	NA	NA	TRBJ2-1	CASSPGQRKNEQFF	TGTGCCAGTAGCCCCGGACAGAGAAAAAATGAGCAGTTCTTC
TRBV28	once	NA	TRBJ1-1	CASNSREGDTEAFF	TGTGCCAGCAATTCTAGGGAGGGGGACACTGAAGCTTTCTTT
TRBV28	once	NA	TRBJ2-7	CASSMQDYEQYF	TGTGCCAGCAGTATGCAGGACTACGAGCAGTACTTC